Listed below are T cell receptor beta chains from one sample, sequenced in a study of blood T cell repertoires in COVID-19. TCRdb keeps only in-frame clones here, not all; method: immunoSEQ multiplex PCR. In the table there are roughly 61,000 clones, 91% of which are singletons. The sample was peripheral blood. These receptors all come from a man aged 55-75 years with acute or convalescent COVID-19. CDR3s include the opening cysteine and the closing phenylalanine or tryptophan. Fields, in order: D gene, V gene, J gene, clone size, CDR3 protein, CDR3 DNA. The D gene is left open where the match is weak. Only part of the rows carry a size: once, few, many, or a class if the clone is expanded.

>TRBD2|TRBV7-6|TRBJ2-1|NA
CASSLVTSGYNEQFF
TGTGCCAGCAGCTTAGTGACTAGCGGTTACAATGAGCAGTTCTTC
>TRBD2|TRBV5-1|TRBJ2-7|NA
CASSLEWFAGEVSEQYF
TGCGCCAGCAGCTTGGAGTGGTTTGCGGGAGAAGTTAGCGAGCAGTACTTC
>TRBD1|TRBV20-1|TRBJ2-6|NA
CSASDRGITNVLTF
TGCAGTGCTAGTGACAGGGGTATTACCAACGTCCTGACTTTC
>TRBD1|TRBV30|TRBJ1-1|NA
CAWAAGGTGNTEAFF
TGTGCCTGGGCTGCCGGGGGGACAGGGAACACTGAAGCTTTCTTT
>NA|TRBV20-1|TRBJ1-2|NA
CSATGNGYTF
TGCAGTGCTACAGGGAATGGCTACACCTTC
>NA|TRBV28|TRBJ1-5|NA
CASSSGGANQPQHF
TGTGCCAGCAGTTCGGGGGGGGCTAATCAGCCCCAGCATTTT
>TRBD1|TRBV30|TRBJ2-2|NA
CACPGQGNTGELFF
TGTGCCTGTCCGGGACAGGGGAACACCGGGGAGCTGTTTTTT
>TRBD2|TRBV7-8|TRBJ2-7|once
CASSLSSGRAWSYEQYF
TGTGCCAGCAGCTTATCTAGCGGGAGGGCCTGGTCCTACGAGCAGTACTTC
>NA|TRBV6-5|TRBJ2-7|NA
CASSFFGGAREQYF
TGTGCCAGCAGTTTTTTTGGGGGGGCCAGGGAGCAGTACTTC
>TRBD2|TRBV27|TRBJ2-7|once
CASRAALAGNYEQYF
TGTGCCAGCAGGGCCGCTCTAGCGGGGAACTACGAGCAGTACTTC
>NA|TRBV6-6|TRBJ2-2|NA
CASSWGEDTGELFF
TGTGCCAGCAGTTGGGGGGAGGACACCGGGGAGCTGTTTTTT
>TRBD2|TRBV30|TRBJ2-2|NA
CAWKGRAGGDTGELFF
TGTGCCTGGAAGGGTCGCGCGGGAGGGGACACCGGGGAGCTGTTTTTT
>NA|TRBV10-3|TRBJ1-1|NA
CASQGPQGSIGTEAFF
TGTGCCAGCCAGGGCCCCCAGGGATCCATTGGCACTGAAGCTTTCTTT
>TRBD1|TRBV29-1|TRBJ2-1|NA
CSVPGLGPTGGYEQFF
TGCAGCGTTCCGGGGTTGGGGCCGACAGGGGGATATGAGCAGTTCTTC
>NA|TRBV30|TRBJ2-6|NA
CAWNGGAGANVLTF
TGTGCCTGGAATGGGGGGGCCGGGGCCAACGTCCTGACTTTC
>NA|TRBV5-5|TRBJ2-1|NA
CASTLGLARDEQFF
TGTGCCAGCACATTGGGACTCGCCCGAGATGAGCAGTTCTTC
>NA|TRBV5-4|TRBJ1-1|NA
CASSSRTQLNTEAFF
TGTGCCAGCAGCTCGCGGACACAGTTAAACACTGAAGCTTTCTTT
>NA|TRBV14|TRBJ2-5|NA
CASSQDTRGETQYF
TGTGCCAGCAGCCAAGATACGAGAGGAGAGACCCAGTACTTC
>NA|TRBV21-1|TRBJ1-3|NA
CASSQMGTGGPGNTIYF
TGTGCCAGCAGCCAAATGGGGACAGGGGGCCCTGGAAACACCATATATTTT
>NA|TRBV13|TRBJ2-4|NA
CASSVTVAEAIQYF
TGTGCCAGCAGCGTCACCGTAGCGGAGGCCATTCAGTACTTC
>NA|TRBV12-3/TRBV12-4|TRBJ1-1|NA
CASSRRYNTEAFF
TGTGCCAGCAGTAGGAGGTACAACACTGAAGCTTTCTTT
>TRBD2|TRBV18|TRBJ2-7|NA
CASSPLRLAGIDEQYF
TGTGCCAGCTCACCACTAAGACTAGCGGGTATCGACGAGCAGTACTTC
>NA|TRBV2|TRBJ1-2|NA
CASSDNGGASAGHANYGYTF
TGTGCCAGCAGCGACAATGGGGGGGCCTCGGCTGGACACGCTAATTATGGCTACACCTTC
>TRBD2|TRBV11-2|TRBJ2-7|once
CASSPRTSGPSYEQYF
TGTGCCAGCAGCCCACGGACTAGCGGGCCCTCCTACGAGCAGTACTTC
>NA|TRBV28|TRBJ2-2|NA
CASGSLGEATGELFF
TGTGCCAGCGGGTCCCTCGGGGAGGCCACCGGGGAGCTGTTTTTT
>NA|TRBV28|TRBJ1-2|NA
CASSSGGGPGLGYTF
TGTGCCAGCAGTTCTGGGGGGGGCCCCGGGCTTGGCTACACCTTC
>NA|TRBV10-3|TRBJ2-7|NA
CAISTSGSDYEQYF
TGTGCCATCAGTACGTCCGGGAGTGACTACGAGCAGTACTTC
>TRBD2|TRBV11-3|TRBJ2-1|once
CASTPGTSGYNEQFF
TGTGCCAGCACCCCGGGGACTAGCGGTTACAATGAGCAGTTCTTC
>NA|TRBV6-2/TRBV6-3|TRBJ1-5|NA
CASSSLLHTGYSNQPQHF
TGTGCCAGCAGTTCTCTACTTCATACAGGGTATAGCAATCAGCCCCAGCATTTT
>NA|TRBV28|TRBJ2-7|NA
CASIEQGSSYEQYF
TGTGCCAGCATCGAACAGGGTAGCTCCTACGAGCAGTACTTC
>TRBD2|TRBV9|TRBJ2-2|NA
CASGRDLGGTGELFF
TGTGCCAGCGGGAGGGATCTTGGGGGCACCGGGGAGCTGTTTTTT
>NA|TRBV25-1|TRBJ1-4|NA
CASREAGWNEKLFF
TGTGCCAGCAGGGAGGCAGGTTGGAATGAAAAACTGTTTTTT
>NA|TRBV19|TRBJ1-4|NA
CASRTQAAATNEKLFF
TGTGCCAGTAGAACACAGGCCGCGGCGACTAATGAAAAACTGTTTTTT
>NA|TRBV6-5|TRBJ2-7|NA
CASSLQNEQYF
TGTGCCAGCAGTTTACAGAACGAGCAGTACTTC
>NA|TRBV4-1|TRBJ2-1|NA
CASSSLGIREIHNEQFF
TGCGCCAGCAGCTCCCTGGGGATACGGGAGATCCACAATGAGCAGTTCTTC
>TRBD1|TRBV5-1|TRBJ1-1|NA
CASSLSTGGNTEAFF
TGCGCCAGCAGTCTCTCGACAGGGGGGAACACTGAAGCTTTCTTT
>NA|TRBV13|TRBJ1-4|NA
CASSGLSAGGILFF
TGTGCCAGCAGCGGTCTCAGTGCGGGAGGGATACTGTTTTTT
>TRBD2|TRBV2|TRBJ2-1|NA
CASILISGEYNEQFF
TGTGCCAGCATTTTGATTAGCGGGGAGTACAATGAGCAGTTCTTC
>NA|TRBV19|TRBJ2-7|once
CASSLTGQNEQYF
TGTGCCAGTAGCCTAACAGGGCAGAACGAGCAGTACTTC
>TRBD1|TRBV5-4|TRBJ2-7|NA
CASSVDRGPSEQYF
TGTGCCAGCAGCGTGGACAGGGGTCCTAGCGAGCAGTACTTC
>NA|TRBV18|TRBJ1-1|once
CASSPSRVENTEAFF
TGTGCCAGCTCACCGAGCAGGGTTGAAAACACTGAAGCTTTCTTT
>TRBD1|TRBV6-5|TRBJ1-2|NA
CASSRGTVEFYGYTF
TGTGCCAGCAGCCGGGGGACAGTGGAGTTCTATGGCTACACCTTC
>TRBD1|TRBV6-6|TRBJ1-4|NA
CASRPLDRGEGEKLFF
TGTGCCAGCAGACCCCTGGACAGGGGCGAAGGAGAAAAACTGTTTTTT
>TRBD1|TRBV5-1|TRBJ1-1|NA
CASSQGQGANTEAFF
TGCGCCAGCAGCCAGGGACAGGGGGCGAACACTGAAGCTTTCTTT
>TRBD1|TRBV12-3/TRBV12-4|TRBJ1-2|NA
CASSFPGQGGYTF
TGTGCCAGCAGTTTTCCGGGACAGGGTGGCTACACCTTC
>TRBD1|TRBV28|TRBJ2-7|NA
CASSKSGTGVDEQYF
TGTGCCAGCAGTAAATCCGGGACAGGGGTGGACGAGCAGTACTTC
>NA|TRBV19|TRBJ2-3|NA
CASSSPGSGSTDTQYF
TGTGCCAGTAGTTCCCCGGGTAGCGGTAGCACAGATACGCAGTATTTT
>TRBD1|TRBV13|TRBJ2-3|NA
CASSSRGGTGTDTQYF
TGTGCCAGCAGCTCCCGTGGGGGGACAGGGACAGATACGCAGTATTTT
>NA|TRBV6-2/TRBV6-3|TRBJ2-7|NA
CASSLGLKYEQYF
TGTGCCAGCAGCCTTGGCCTCAAATACGAGCAGTACTTC
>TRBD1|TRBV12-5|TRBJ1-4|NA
CASRTGDSTNEKLFF
TGTGCTAGTCGGACAGGGGACTCAACTAATGAAAAACTGTTTTTT
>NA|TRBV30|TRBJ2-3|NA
CALVTRRWDTQYF
TGTGCCTTGGTGACTCGACGCTGGGATACGCAGTATTTT
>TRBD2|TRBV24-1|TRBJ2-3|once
CATEGLAGVRDTQYF
TGTGCCACCGAGGGTCTAGCGGGAGTACGAGATACGCAGTATTTT
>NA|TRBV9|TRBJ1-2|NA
CASSVGHKNYGYTF
TGTGCCAGCAGCGTAGGTCACAAGAACTATGGCTACACCTTC
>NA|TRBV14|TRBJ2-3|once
CASSQDVSLAKASDTQYF
TGTGCCAGCAGCCAAGATGTTTCACTAGCTAAGGCCTCAGATACGCAGTATTTT